The clone carrying this TCR beta chain was observed a handful of times. Its antigen remains unidentified. TCRdb re-called the reads with MiXCR, one entry per CDR3 protein. This sample has about 830,000 distinct CDR3 sequences, with about 30% found just once. This record belongs to a study of T cell repertoires in cytomegalovirus infection. Study as a whole: Public TCR beta signatures marked donors with CMV infection and the matching HLA.

This CDR3 contains 14 residues. V was clipped by 4 bases and J by 6 bases; unmatched bases: 4. Germline CDR1 SEHNR, CDR2 FQNEAQ (reference sequence). The chain links TRBV7-9 to TRBJ1-1; 11 nucleotides line up with TRBD1. The source is a human donor in good health (CMV status not recorded). Some clones in this sample may be carry-over from other donors' samples. The specimen comprised cultured CD8+ T cells from PBMCs, sampled from culture after CMV antigen stimulation. In nucleotides, the CDR3 is TGTGCCAGCAGCTGGGGGACAGGGGGGGCTGAAGCTTTCTTT. Translation gives CASSWGTGGAEAFF.